These T cell receptor beta chains were read from a single sample in a study of cytomegalovirus exposure and HLA in healthy donors. Libraries were prepared by immunoSEQ multiplex PCR; TCRdb keeps only in-frame clonotypes and omits some of them. Of about 150,000 clones detected, 86% appear once; the ten largest clones hold around 22%. Sequenced sample: PBMCs. The receptors were sampled from a man younger than 30 in good health and CMV-seropositive. CDR3s include the opening cysteine and the closing phenylalanine or tryptophan. D genes are given only for firm matches. Clone size is not always given. Where it is, it says once, few, many or a class for expanded clones.

d_gene	v_gene	j_gene	abundance	CDR3aa	CDR3nt
-	TRBV30	TRBJ1-1	-	CAWSRGLSDTEAFF	TGTGCCTGGAGTAGGGGCCTCTCGGACACTGAAGCTTTCTTT
-	TRBV7-9	TRBJ2-3	-	CASSPEITQYF	TGTGCCAGCAGCCCGGAGATCACGCAGTATTTT
-	TRBV10-3	TRBJ2-6	few	CAISPGIGSGANVLTF	TGTGCCATCAGTCCAGGGATAGGCTCTGGGGCCAACGTCCTGACTTTC
-	TRBV9	TRBJ1-2	few	CASSVPPSGYTF	TGTGCCAGCAGCGTACCCCCGAGTGGCTACACCTTC
-	TRBV6-5	TRBJ1-5	-	CASSYTEVQPQHF	TGTGCCAGCAGTTACACGGAGGTTCAGCCCCAGCATTTT
-	TRBV19	TRBJ2-7	-	CASSIVAQSHEQYF	TGTGCCAGTAGTATAGTGGCCCAGTCCCACGAGCAGTACTTC
-	TRBV6-5	TRBJ1-4	-	CASTILGAYEKLFF	TGTGCCAGCACTATTCTGGGGGCCTATGAAAAACTGTTTTTT
-	TRBV6-5	TRBJ2-2	-	CASRTATGELFF	TGTGCCAGCAGGACAGCTACCGGGGAGCTGTTTTTT
-	TRBV6-4	TRBJ2-3	-	CASSDKWDTSTDTQYF	TGTGCCAGCAGTGATAAATGGGACACCAGCACAGATACGCAGTATTTT
TRBD1	TRBV4-1	TRBJ2-5	-	CASSPRLPPGTEGETQYF	TGCGCCAGCAGCCCTCGTTTACCCCCCGGGACAGAGGGAGAGACCCAGTACTTC
TRBD1	TRBV29-1	TRBJ2-1	-	CSVQTGGTYNEQFF	TGCAGCGTCCAAACAGGGGGCACCTACAATGAGCAGTTCTTC
TRBD2	TRBV7-2	TRBJ2-1	-	CASSPFSGGRGNEQFF	TGTGCCAGCAGCCCCTTTAGCGGGGGCCGCGGGAATGAGCAGTTCTTC
TRBD1	TRBV7-8	TRBJ1-2	-	CASSSRDSPNYGYTF	TGTGCCAGCAGCTCCCGGGACAGCCCTAACTATGGCTACACCTTC
TRBD1	TRBV18	TRBJ1-2	few	CASSPPPSTGFYGYTF	TGTGCCAGCTCACCACCCCCCTCGACAGGGTTCTATGGCTACACCTTC
TRBD2	TRBV4-1	TRBJ2-1	-	CASSQDPPGAGGSNEQFF	TGCGCCAGCAGCCAAGATCCCCCTGGAGCGGGGGGCAGCAATGAGCAGTTCTTC
TRBD1	TRBV27	TRBJ1-2	-	CASSPTGGAYGYTF	TGTGCCAGCAGTCCAACAGGGGGGGCCTATGGCTACACCTTC
TRBD2	TRBV11-3	TRBJ2-1	-	CASSFRAGGTDEQFF	TGTGCCAGCAGCTTTCGGGCGGGAGGTACCGATGAGCAGTTCTTC
-	TRBV7-8	TRBJ1-4	once	CASSRDTGISVEKLFF	TGTGCCAGCAGCAGAGACACAGGGATTTCGGTTGAAAAACTGTTTTTT
TRBD2	TRBV6-5	TRBJ2-3	-	CASSYSGYGTDTQYF	TGTGCCAGCAGTTATAGCGGGTATGGCACAGATACGCAGTATTTT
-	TRBV27	TRBJ2-5	-	CASSFSGTQETQYF	TGTGCCAGCAGTTTCAGCGGTACACAAGAGACCCAGTACTTC
TRBD1	TRBV5-6	TRBJ1-4	-	CASSLDRGNEKLFF	TGTGCCAGCAGCTTGGACAGGGGTAATGAAAAACTGTTTTTT
TRBD1	TRBV7-2	TRBJ2-2	-	CASRQRPDRGHTGELFF	TGTGCCAGCAGGCAACGCCCGGACAGGGGGCATACCGGGGAGCTGTTTTTT
-	TRBV30	TRBJ2-7	-	CAWTGGTPEQYF	TGTGCCTGGACTGGGGGCACGCCCGAGCAGTACTTC
-	TRBV19	TRBJ1-2	-	CASSIGGTTLPPYGYTF	TGTGCCAGTAGTATAGGGGGGACAACCCTACCCCCTTATGGCTACACCTTC
-	TRBV5-1	TRBJ2-7	once	CASSLQEDYEQYF	TGCGCCAGCAGCTTACAGGAAGACTACGAGCAGTACTTC
TRBD1	TRBV30	TRBJ2-1	once	CAWTNDRVDEQFF	TGTGCCTGGACAAATGACAGGGTCGATGAGCAGTTCTTC
-	TRBV7-2	TRBJ2-3	-	CASSLALGDFNTQYF	TGTGCCAGCAGCTTAGCCCTCGGGGACTTTAATACGCAGTATTTT
-	TRBV10-3	TRBJ1-5	-	CAISESGVGDNQPQHF	TGTGCCATCAGTGAGTCGGGCGTCGGCGACAATCAGCCCCAGCATTTT
TRBD2	TRBV5-6	TRBJ2-7	once	CASSSKGLAGVYEQYF	TGTGCCAGCAGCTCTAAGGGACTAGCGGGAGTTTACGAGCAGTACTTC
TRBD2	TRBV5-1	TRBJ2-7	few	CASTIKVGTSSHEQYF	TGCGCCAGCACTATAAAAGTGGGGACTAGTTCCCACGAGCAGTACTTC
-	TRBV2	TRBJ2-1	-	CASKLREQFF	TGTGCCAGTAAACTTCGGGAGCAGTTCTTC